One and the same sample provided the 6 T cell receptor beta chains below, sequenced in a study of tumor-infiltrating lymphocytes in primary liver carcinoma. The template, about 510 ng total RNA, yielded TCR beta cDNA made with a constant-region primer. Nested multiplex PCR, run for three rounds with slightly modified ARM-PCR, yielded TCR beta libraries. For around 11 cycles apiece, the opening two PCR rounds ran with TRBV1-TRBV30 forward primers and a C-beta reverse primer. TCRdb processed the multiplex PCR reads anew with MiXCR; each CDR3 protein has one entry. The profile covers tens of thousands of distinct CDR3 sequences, with about 73% appearing a single time and about 25% taken by the ten largest. Investigators took RNA and DNA out together from roughly 18-30 mg of unsorted bulk tissue. The sequenced sample was liver tumor tissue from sampling region 2. Subset described: tumor region T2, inferior pole. All receptors derive from a man aged 40-49 years with primary liver carcinoma and hepatitis B virus infection.

On this clonotype: Mismatch with germline at one junction end may stem from a read error. The chain is built from TRBV4-1 and TRBJ2-7; D is unclear. This CDR3 spans 16 amino acids. CDR1 is MGHRA, CDR2 YSYEKL, per germline. CDR3: CASSLLPDDLVLGQHF. The CDR3 coding sequence is TGCGCCAGCAGCCTTCTACCCGACGATCTTGTGCTCGGGCAGCACTTC.

In the case of this clonotype: Relative to the germline gene, one junction end is altered; a read error may explain this. The chain has TRBV11-1 and TRBJ2-5; D not certain. This CDR3 has 14 residues. Looked up from germline, CDR1 is SGHAT and CDR2 is FQDESV (reference sequence). The chain's CDR3 is CTSSFRGVAQTRYF. The CDR3 nucleotides read TGTACCAGCAGCTTCCGCGGCGTGGCGCAGACCCGGTACTTC.

Points on this clonotype: The junction differs from germline at one of its ends, possibly a read error. The chain carries TRBV28 and TRBJ2-1; D might be TRBD1 (6 bases). The CDR3 loop spans 11 amino acids. In germline, CDR1 is MDHEN, CDR2 SYDVKM. CDR3 sequence reads: CVSRDRTVKFF. CDR3 bases: TGTGTCAGCAGGGATAGGACAGTGAAGTTCTTC.

Remarks on this clonotype: An end of the junction does not agree with germline; a read error may underlie this. The rearrangement uses TRBV5-6 and TRBJ2-7; 12 bases are a match to TRBD2. This CDR3 is built from 15 residues. In germline, CDR1 is SGHDT, CDR2 YYEEEE. CDR3 in DNA: TGTGCCAGCAGTTTCGGACTAGCGGGGTACTACGATCAGTACTTC. Residues: CASSFGLAGYYDQYF.

A remark on this clonotype: A clone one base away is much larger, so this may be a read error. The missing conserved phenylalanine or tryptophan at the end of this CDR3 makes a read error likely. The chain combines TRBV28 with TRBJ2-7; no definite D call. The CDR3 totals 17 residues. The germline gives CDR1 MDHEN, CDR2 SYDVKM. V gave up 5 bases and J gave up 3 bases, with 23 bases separating them. CDR3 protein: CASSNPPGMNSRYEQYL. The DNA of the CDR3 is TGTGCCAGCAGTAACCCCCCGGGTATGAATAGCCGCTACGAGCAGTACTTA.

To note about this clonotype: One junction end does not reproduce the germline sequence, and a read error may be involved. V and J are TRBV11-2 and TRBJ2-5; D remains unclear. The CDR3 has 14 residues. Germline loops: CDR1 SGHAT, CDR2 FQNNGV. The chain's CDR3 is CTSSFSRVVETQYF. For the CDR3, the DNA is TGTACCAGCAGTTTTTCGAGAGTCGTAGAGACCCAGTACTTC.